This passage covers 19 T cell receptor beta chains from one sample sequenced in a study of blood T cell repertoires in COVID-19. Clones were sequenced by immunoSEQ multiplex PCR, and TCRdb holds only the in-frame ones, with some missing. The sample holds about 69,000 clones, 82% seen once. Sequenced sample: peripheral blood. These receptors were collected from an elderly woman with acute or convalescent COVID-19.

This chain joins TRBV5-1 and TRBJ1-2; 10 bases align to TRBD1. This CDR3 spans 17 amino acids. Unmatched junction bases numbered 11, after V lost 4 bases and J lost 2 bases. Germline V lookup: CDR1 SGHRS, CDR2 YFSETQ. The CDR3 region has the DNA TGCGCCAGCAGCCCCGGACCCCGGACAGGGGGAAACTATGGCTACACCTTC. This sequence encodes CASSPGPRTGGNYGYTF.

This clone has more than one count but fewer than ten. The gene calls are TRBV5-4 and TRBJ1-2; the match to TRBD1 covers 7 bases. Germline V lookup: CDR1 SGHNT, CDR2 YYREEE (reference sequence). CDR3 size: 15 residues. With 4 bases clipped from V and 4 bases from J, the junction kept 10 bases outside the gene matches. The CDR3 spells CASSPGGQDIYGYTF. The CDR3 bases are TGTGCCAGCAGCCCAGGAGGACAGGACATCTATGGCTACACCTTC.

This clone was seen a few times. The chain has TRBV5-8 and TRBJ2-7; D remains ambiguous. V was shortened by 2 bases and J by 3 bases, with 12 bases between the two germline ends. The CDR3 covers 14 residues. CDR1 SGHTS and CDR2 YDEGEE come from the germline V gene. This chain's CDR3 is CASSFQAGGYEQYF. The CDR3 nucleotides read TGTGCCAGCAGCTTTCAAGCAGGTGGCTACGAGCAGTACTTC.

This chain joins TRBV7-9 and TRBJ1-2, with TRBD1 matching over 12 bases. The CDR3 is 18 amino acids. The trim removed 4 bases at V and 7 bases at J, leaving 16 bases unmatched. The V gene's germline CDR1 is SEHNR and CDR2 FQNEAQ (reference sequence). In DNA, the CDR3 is TGTGCCAGCAGCTCCACCGGGACAGGGGGCTCGATTTTGTTTGGCTACACCTTC. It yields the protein CASSSTGTGGSILFGYTF.

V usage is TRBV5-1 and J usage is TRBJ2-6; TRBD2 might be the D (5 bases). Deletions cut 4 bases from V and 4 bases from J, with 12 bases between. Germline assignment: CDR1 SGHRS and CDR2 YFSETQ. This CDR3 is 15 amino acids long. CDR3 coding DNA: TGCGCCAGCAGCGCCCGAGGGAGCGGGGCCAACGTCCTGACTTTC. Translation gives CASSARGSGANVLTF.

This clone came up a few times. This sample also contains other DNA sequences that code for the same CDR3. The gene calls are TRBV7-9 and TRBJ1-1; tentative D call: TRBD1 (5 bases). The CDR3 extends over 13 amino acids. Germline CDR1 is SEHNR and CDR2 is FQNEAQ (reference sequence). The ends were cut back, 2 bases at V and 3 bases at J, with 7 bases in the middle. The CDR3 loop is CASSLLGDTEAFF. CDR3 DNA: TGTGCCAGCAGCTTATTAGGGGACACTGAAGCTTTCTTT.

CDR3 amino acids: CASRQNTGELFF. CDR3 DNA sequence: TGCGCCAGCAGACAGAACACCGGGGAGCTGTTTTTT. This chain uses TRBV5-1 with TRBJ2-2; D is uncertain. CDR1 and CDR2 from the germline V gene are SGHRS and YFSETQ. V was cut by 5 bases and J by 1 base, with 3 bases left in between. The length of the CDR3 is 12 residues.

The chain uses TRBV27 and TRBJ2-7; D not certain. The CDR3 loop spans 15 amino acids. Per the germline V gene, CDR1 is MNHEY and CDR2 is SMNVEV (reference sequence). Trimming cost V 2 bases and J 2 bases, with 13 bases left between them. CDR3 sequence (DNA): TGTGCCAGCAGTTTAAGTAGCCCTCGGACCTACGAGCAGTACTTC. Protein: CASSLSSPRTYEQYF.

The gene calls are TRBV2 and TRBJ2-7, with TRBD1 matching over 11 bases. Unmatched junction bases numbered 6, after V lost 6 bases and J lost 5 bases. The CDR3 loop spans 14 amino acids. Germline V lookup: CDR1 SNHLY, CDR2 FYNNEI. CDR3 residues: CASRLGQGAHEQYF. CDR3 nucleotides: TGTGCCAGCAGACTCGGACAGGGGGCCCACGAGCAGTACTTC.

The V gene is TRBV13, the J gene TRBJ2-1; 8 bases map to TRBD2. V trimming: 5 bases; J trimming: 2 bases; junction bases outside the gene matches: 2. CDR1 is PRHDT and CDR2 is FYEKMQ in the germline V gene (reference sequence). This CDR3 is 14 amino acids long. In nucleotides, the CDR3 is TGTGCCAGCAGCAAGCGGGGGACCTACAATGAGCAGTTCTTC. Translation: CASSKRGTYNEQFF.

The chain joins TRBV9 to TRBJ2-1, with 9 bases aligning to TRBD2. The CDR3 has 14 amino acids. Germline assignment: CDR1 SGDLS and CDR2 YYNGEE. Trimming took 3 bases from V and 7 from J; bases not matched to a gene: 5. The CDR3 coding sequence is TGTGCCAGCAGCGGGGGACTAGCACCAAATGAGCAGTTCTTC. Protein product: CASSGGLAPNEQFF.

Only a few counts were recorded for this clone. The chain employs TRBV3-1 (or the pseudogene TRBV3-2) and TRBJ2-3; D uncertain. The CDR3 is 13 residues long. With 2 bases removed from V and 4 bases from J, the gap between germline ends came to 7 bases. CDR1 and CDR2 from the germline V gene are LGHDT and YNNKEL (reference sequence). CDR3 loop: CASSQFEADTQYF. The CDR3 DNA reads TGTGCCAGCAGCCAATTTGAGGCAGATACGCAGTATTTT.

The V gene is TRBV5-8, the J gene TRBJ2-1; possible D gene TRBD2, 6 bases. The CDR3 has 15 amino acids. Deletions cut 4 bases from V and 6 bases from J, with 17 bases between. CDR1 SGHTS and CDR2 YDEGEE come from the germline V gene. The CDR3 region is CASSAGKIVGNEQFF. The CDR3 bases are TGTGCCAGCAGCGCGGGGAAAATAGTAGGCAATGAGCAGTTCTTC.

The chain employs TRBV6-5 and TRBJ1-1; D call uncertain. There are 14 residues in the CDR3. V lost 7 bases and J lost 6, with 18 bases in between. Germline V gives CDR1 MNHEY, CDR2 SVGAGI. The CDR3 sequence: CASTPSVGDAEAFF. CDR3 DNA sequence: TGTGCCAGCACCCCCTCCGTGGGCGACGCTGAAGCTTTCTTT.

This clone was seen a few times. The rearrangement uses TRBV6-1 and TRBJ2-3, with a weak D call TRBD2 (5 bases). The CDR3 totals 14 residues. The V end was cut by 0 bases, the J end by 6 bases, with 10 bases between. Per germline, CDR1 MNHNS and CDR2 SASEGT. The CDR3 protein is CASSEAAGEDTQYF. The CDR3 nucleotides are TGTGCCAGCAGTGAAGCGGCGGGCGAGGATACGCAGTATTTT.

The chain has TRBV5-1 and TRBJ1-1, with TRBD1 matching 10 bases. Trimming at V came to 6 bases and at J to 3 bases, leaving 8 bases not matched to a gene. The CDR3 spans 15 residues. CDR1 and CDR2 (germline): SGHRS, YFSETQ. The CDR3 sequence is CASTRQGAPDTEAFF. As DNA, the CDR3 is TGCGCCAGCACTCGACAGGGGGCACCGGACACTGAAGCTTTCTTT.

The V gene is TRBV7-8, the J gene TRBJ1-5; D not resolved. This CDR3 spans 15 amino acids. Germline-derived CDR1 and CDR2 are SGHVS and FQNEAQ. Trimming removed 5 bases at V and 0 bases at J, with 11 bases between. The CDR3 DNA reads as TGTGCCAGCAGCCCGTACAGAGTTAGCAATCAGCCCCAGCATTTT. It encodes CASSPYRVSNQPQHF.

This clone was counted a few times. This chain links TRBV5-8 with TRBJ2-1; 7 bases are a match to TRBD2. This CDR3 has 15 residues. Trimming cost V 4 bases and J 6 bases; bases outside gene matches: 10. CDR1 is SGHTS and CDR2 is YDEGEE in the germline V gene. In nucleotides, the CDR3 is TGTGCCAGCAGCACTATTCTAGCGGCAGTCAATGAGCAGTTCTTC. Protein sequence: CASSTILAAVNEQFF.

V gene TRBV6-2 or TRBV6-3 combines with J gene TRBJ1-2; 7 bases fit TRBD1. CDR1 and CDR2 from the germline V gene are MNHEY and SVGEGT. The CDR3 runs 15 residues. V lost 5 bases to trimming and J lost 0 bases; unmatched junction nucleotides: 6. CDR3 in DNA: TGTGCCAGCAGTGCCGGACAGGTAGCTAACTATGGCTACACCTTC. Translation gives CASSAGQVANYGYTF.